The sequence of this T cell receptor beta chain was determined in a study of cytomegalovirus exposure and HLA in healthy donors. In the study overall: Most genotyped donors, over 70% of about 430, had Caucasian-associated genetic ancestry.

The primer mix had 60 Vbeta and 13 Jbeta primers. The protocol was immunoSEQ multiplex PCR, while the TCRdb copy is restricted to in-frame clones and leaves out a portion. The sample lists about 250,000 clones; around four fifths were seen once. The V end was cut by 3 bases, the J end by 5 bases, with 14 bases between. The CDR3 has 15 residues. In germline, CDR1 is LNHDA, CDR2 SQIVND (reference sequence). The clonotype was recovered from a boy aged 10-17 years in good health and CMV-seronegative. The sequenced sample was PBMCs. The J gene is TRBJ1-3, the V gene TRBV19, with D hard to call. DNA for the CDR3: TGTGCCAGTAGTATTACCGGGTTGCGCCGAAACACCATATATTTT. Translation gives CASSITGLRRNTIYF.